Reported below is one T cell receptor (beta chain). This sample is drawn from a study of blood T cell repertoires in COVID-19. Original processing notes: Nucleated cell counts were estimated from reference gene primer amplification. Here immunoSEQ multiplex PCR was the method, and the copy in TCRdb shows in-frame clones only, minus some. V, J and clone size are those of that table, while D and trimming were read from the DNA. The sample gives around 200,000 clones, roughly 84% of which show up once; roughly 15% is in the top ten. The length of the CDR3 is 14 residues. Between the trimmed V and J ends, which lost 6 bases and 4 bases, there was a span of 13 bases. Looked up from germline, CDR1 is MNHEY and CDR2 is SVGAGI.

The material sequenced was peripheral blood. The receptor comes from a woman in her seventies with COVID-19, enrolled during active disease. The chain couples TRBV6-5 to TRBJ2-1; the D gene is possibly TRBD1 (6 bases). CDR3 in DNA: TGTGCCAGCAGAGGACAGTTCTTTTACAATGAGCAGTTCTTC. Protein product: CASRGQFFYNEQFF.